This TCR beta chain was documented in a study of shared T cell receptors in the human thymus. Germline V gene sequence: CDR1 SGHRS, CDR2 YFSETQ. The V and J ends lost 5 bases and 4 bases, in that order; junction bases with no gene match: 11. The CDR3 has 16 residues. Data came from immunoSEQ multiplex PCR; TCRdb stores just in-frame clones and leaves some out. The sample lists some 660,000 clones, around 87% occurring once. A further study also used this sample, focusing on human thymus T cells. From that paper: Corrective heart surgery yielded resections, and these provided the thymus tissue.

The chain uses TRBV5-1 and TRBJ2-7, with 11 bases matching TRBD2. The receptor was derived from a boy under two years old with a congenital heart defect. Sequencing was done on a sample of thymocytes. The CDR3 sequence is CASRRGSSGGPYEQYF. CDR3 nucleotides: TGCGCCAGCAGACGAGGGTCTAGCGGGGGGCCGTACGAGCAGTACTTC.